Reported below is one T cell receptor (beta chain). The V end lost 4 bases, the J end lost 5 bases, and 16 bases lay between the germline ends. Germline CDR1 is SGHNT and CDR2 is YYREEE (reference sequence). CDR3 length: 15 residues. This record comes from a study of blood T cell repertoires in COVID-19. Study context: Sources were T cells, B-cell-depleted T cells, or PBMCs; the material itself was cDNA or gDNA.

The assay was immunoSEQ multiplex PCR, and TCRdb's table has in-frame clones only and misses some. The table includes fewer than 200,000 clones, around 80% detected once. The J gene is TRBJ1-3, the V gene TRBV5-4; tentative D call: TRBD1 (5 bases). The specimen was PBMCs or T cells enriched from blood (not recorded which). The receptor's source is a woman aged 50 to 60 in a cohort exposed to, infected with or recovered from COVID-19 (not recorded which). The CDR3 nucleotides are TGTGCCAGCAGCCAGGGACTCGGAGTAAGAAACACCATATATTTT. Translating gives CASSQGLGVRNTIYF.